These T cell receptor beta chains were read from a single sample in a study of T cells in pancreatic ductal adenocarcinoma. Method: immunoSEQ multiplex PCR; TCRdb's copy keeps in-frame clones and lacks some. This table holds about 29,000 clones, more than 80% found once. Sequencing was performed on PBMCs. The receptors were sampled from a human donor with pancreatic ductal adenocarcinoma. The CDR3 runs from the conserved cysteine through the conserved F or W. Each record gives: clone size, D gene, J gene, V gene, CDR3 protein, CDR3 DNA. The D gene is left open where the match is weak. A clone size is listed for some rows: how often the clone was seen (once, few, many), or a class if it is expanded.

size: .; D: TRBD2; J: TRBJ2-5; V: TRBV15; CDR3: CATSRGTSGSRKTQYF; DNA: TGTGCCACCAGCAGAGGGACTAGCGGGAGTAGAAAGACCCAGTACTTC
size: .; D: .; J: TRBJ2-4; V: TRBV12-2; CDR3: CASRLAGGTEKNIQYF; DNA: TGTGCAAGTCGCTTAGCGGGCGGGACAGAGAAAAACATTCAGTACTTC
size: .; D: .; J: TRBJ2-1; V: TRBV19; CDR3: CASKGRLYNEQFF; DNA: TGTGCCAGTAAAGGCCGGTTATACAATGAGCAGTTCTTC
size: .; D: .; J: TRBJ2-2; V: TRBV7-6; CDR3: CASRTSGVATGELFF; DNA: TGTGCCAGCAGGACTTCCGGTGTGGCCACCGGGGAGCTGTTTTTT
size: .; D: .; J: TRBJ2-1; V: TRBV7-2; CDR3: CASSLVSVGEQFF; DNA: TGTGCCAGCAGCTTAGTTAGCGTGGGTGAGCAGTTCTTC
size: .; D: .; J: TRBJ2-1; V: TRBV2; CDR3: CASRGVRKHNEQFF; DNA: TGTGCCAGCAGGGGTGTGCGTAAGCACAATGAGCAGTTCTTC
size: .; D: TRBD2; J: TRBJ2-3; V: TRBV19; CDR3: CATSIAGGTDTQYF; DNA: TGTGCCACCTCCATAGCGGGCGGCACAGATACGCAGTATTTT
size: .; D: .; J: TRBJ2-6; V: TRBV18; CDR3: CASSPRLTKAGDGAGANVLTF; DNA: TGTGCCAGCTCACCGCGTCTCACCAAGGCGGGCGACGGAGCTGGGGCCAACGTCCTGACTTTC
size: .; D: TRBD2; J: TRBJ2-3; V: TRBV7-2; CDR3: CASSLKRTSGSVDTQYF; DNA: TGTGCCAGCAGCTTAAAGAGGACTAGCGGGAGTGTAGATACGCAGTATTTT
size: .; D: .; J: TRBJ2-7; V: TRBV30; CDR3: CAWSALHPGEQYF; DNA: TGTGCCTGGAGTGCACTGCATCCTGGCGAGCAGTACTTC
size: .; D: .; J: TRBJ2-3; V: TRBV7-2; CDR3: CASSRGGAGDTQYF; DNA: TGTGCCAGCAGCCGAGGGGGGGCGGGAGATACGCAGTATTTT
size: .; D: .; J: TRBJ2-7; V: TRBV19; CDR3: CASSIVHSGYEQYF; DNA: TGTGCCAGTAGTATAGTCCACTCAGGCTACGAGCAGTACTTC
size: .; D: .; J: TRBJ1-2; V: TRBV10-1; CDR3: CASSGDSLANYGYTF; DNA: TGCGCCAGCAGTGGAGACAGCTTAGCTAACTATGGCTACACCTTC
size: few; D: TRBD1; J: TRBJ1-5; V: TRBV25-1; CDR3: CASRQGASRTQHF; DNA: TGTGCCAGTCGACAGGGCGCCTCTAGAACCCAGCATTTT
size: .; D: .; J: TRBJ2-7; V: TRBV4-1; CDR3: CASSQDLGPGLYEQYF; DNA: TGCGCCAGCAGCCAAGATTTGGGGCCGGGACTCTACGAGCAGTACTTC
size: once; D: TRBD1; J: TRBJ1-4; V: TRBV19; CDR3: CASRTNRDRGKKLFF; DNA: TGTGCCAGTAGAACCAACCGGGACAGGGGCAAAAAACTGTTTTTT
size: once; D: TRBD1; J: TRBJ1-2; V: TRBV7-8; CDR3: CASSLTGQNYGYTF; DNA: TGTGCCAGCAGCTTAACGGGACAGAACTATGGCTACACCTTC
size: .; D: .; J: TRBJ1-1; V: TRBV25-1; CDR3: CASSESRGANTEAFF; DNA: TGTGCCAGCAGTGAATCCCGTGGCGCGAACACTGAAGCTTTCTTT
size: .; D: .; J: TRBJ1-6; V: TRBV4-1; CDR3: CASSQASNSPLHF; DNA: TGCGCCAGCAGCCAGGCTAGTAATTCACCCCTCCACTTT
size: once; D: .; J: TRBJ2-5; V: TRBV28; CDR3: CASRDRPIQETQYF; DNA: TGTGCCAGCAGAGACAGGCCGATCCAAGAGACCCAGTACTTC
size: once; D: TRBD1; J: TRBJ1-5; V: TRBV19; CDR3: CASSTNRGQPQHF; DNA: TGTGCCAGTAGTACAAACAGGGGTCAGCCCCAGCATTTT
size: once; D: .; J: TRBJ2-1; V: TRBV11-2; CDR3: CASSLVGDSYNEQFF; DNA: TGTGCCAGCAGCTTAGTGGGGGACTCGTACAATGAGCAGTTCTTC
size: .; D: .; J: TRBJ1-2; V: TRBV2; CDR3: CASTRQSMGALGYTF; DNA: TGTGCCAGCACCCGACAGTCCATGGGGGCTCTTGGCTACACCTTC
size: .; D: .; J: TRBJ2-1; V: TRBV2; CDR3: CASSEGLGEQFF; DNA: TGTGCCAGCAGTGAAGGATTAGGTGAGCAGTTCTTC
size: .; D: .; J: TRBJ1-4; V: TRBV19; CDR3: CASSRRAKATNEKLFF; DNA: TGTGCCAGTAGTAGGAGGGCAAAGGCAACTAATGAAAAACTGTTTTTT
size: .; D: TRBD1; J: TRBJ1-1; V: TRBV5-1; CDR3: CASSLAPGGNTEAFF; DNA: TGCGCCAGCAGCTTGGCGCCAGGGGGCAACACTGAAGCTTTCTTT
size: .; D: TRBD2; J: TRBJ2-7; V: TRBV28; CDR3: CVVGRASYEQYF; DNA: TGTGTCGTCGGGAGGGCCTCCTACGAGCAGTACTTC
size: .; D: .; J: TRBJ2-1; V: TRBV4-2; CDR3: CASSRGTAVNEQFF; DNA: TGTGCCAGCAGCCGGGGTACGGCGGTTAATGAGCAGTTCTTC
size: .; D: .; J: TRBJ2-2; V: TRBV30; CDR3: CAWSSAHGELFF; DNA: TGTGCCTGGAGTAGTGCTCACGGGGAGCTGTTTTTT
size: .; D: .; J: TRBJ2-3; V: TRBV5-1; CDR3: CASSLGGATNTQYF; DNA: TGCGCCAGCAGCTTAGGGGGGGCGACGAATACGCAGTATTTT
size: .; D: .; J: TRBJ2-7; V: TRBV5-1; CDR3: CASSLGQTGLDEQYF; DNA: TGCGCCAGCAGCTTGGGACAGACTGGTCTCGACGAGCAGTACTTC
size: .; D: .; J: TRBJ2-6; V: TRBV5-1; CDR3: CASSLSGFGANVLTF; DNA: TGCGCCAGCAGCTTGTCGGGGTTTGGGGCCAACGTCCTGACTTTC
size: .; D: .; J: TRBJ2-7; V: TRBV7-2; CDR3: CASSLTASYEQYF; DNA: TGTGCCAGCAGCTTAACGGCCTCCTACGAGCAGTACTTC
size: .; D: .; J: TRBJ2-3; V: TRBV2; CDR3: CASSVRGSTDTQYF; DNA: TGTGCCAGCAGTGTGAGGGGCTCCACAGATACGCAGTATTTT
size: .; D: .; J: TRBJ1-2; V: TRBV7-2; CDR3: CASSLAPRTLYGYTF; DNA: TGTGCCAGCAGCTTAGCCCCCCGGACACTCTATGGCTACACCTTC